These T cell receptor beta chains were read from a single sample in a study of blood T cell repertoires in COVID-19. Libraries were prepared by immunoSEQ multiplex PCR; TCRdb keeps only in-frame clonotypes and omits some of them. The data contain 30,000 to 50,000 clones, around 85% of them singletons. Specimen: peripheral blood. The origin of the receptors is a man aged 60 to 75 with acute or convalescent COVID-19. Both conserved end residues are part of each CDR3. D genes are given only for firm matches.

V	J	length	D	CDR3
TRBV6-6	TRBJ2-5	16	TRBD2	CASSYAQAGGQETQYF
TRBV5-1	TRBJ2-2	17	TRBD2	CASSLGGLAGNTGELFF
TRBV28	TRBJ2-1	11	NA	CASSFPNEQFF
TRBV7-2	TRBJ2-1	12	NA	CASSSLGGEQFF
TRBV27	TRBJ1-1	14	TRBD1	CASSFNPGTGEAFF
TRBV19	TRBJ2-1	16	TRBD2	CASSTGLAGARGEQFF
TRBV11-2	TRBJ1-2	16	TRBD1	CASSVSGTGRPYGYTF
TRBV6-4	TRBJ2-1	13	TRBD2	CASSVWAGGEQFF
TRBV18	TRBJ2-7	12	NA	CASSLSHDEQYF
TRBV28	TRBJ1-1	12	NA	CASIGTGTEAFF
TRBV27	TRBJ1-6	14	NA	CASSFGGINSPLHF
TRBV2	TRBJ2-7	11	NA	CASIGAYEQYF
TRBV5-8	TRBJ1-5	16	NA	CASRRQRGGGNQPQHF
TRBV19	TRBJ1-1	15	TRBD1	CASMIAGTGGTEAFF
TRBV6-5	TRBJ1-1	13	TRBD1	CASRTTGYTEAFF